The source of this TCR beta chain is a study of T cells in Graves' hyperthyroidism and ophthalmopathy. Overall study: The initial diagnosis was the point when peripheral blood was collected, ahead of any treatment.

This clonotype came up a few times. What was amplified from RNA transcripts were TCR beta CDR3 regions. First-round RT-PCR targeting the TCR CDR3 was performed with the HTBI primer set. TCRdb re-called the multiplex PCR reads through MiXCR, storing one row per CDR3 protein. The profile shows under 450,000 distinct CDR3 sequences, less than 20% of them singletons. Germline V gene lookup returns CDR1 MDHEN and CDR2 SYDVKM. The CDR3 has 15 residues. Trimming stripped 1 base from V and 2 bases from J, with 9 bases between. Graves' hyperthyroidism without ophthalmopathy progression within 18 months was termed stable. PBMCs were collected from an approximately 9.5 ml volume of fresh peripheral blood.

This receptor was taken from a woman aged 18-35 years with Graves' hyperthyroidism. Sequencing was carried out using blood. This chain connects TRBV28 to TRBJ1-3; possibly TRBD1 for D (5 bases). The CDR3 is CASSLLRGPGNTIYF. DNA for the CDR3: TGTGCCAGCAGTTTATTGCGGGGCCCTGGAAACACCATATATTTT.